The present T cell receptor (beta chain) was sequenced within a study of CD8 T cells in Susac syndrome (dated by TCRdb to between 2018 and 2021). Background on the whole study: Whether CD8+ T cell activation and differentiation in Susac syndrome was antigen driven was tested using repertoire sequencing. The clonality of the CD8+ T cell repertoire was compared across approximately twelve healthy donors, around 14 Susac syndrome patients and about 16 multiple sclerosis patients.

RNA was extracted with the RNeasy kit and about 0.5 to 1 ug was reverse transcribed using random hexamers. The immunoSEQ multiplex PCR assay, which covers 54 Vbeta and 13 Jbeta segments, was used to amplify TCR beta CDR3 regions. PCR amplification bias was corrected using a synthetic template baseline for primer optimization and computational correction. Per the authors' processing: Reads were annotated to V, D and J genes per IMGT and analyzed with immunoSEQ Analyzer, keeping only productive sequences. To calculate clonality, Shannon entropy was normalized by log2 of the number of productive unique sequences and then subtracted from one. For each patient and control, public and private clones were evaluated among the 100 most prevalent clones. A clone was defined as Susac-specific if it was absent from the healthy and MS cohorts, from 1052 published viral clones and from other ImmuneACCESS disease sequences. TCRdb itself trimmed the public reads at Q25 with fastp, ran MiXCR and retained productive beta chains. Merged by CDR3 protein, the rows form single entries marked with the most common genes and DNA. These V and J calls derive from TCRdb rather than the authors' analysis. The sample includes fewer than 150,000 distinct CDR3 sequences, with around nine tenths observed a single time. The ten largest clones add up to around 0.24% of the sample.

In regard to this clonotype: This receptor's antigen is unknown. No qualities accompany the bases; no much larger clone lies one base away.

Peripheral blood CD8+ and CD4+ T cells from healthy donors, Susac syndrome patients and multiple sclerosis patients were profiled by high-throughput TCR beta sequencing. The multiple sclerosis controls were treatment-naive patients whose relapsing-remitting disease, either stable or active, fulfilled the revised McDonald criteria. Bulk CD8+ and CD4+ T cells were purified by magnetic negative isolation, whereas CD8+ TEMRA cells were enriched by FACS. Blood was collected in EDTA tubes and processed within 24 hours, with PBMCs isolated through density gradient centrifugation. PBMCs intended for TCR sequencing were cryopreserved in liquid nitrogen and were subsequently thawed in a 37 degrees C water bath. Purity of sorted or isolated CD4+, CD8+ and CD8+ TEMRA cells was at least 90%. The CDR1 and CDR2 encoded by the germline V gene (reference sequence) are MNHEY and SMNVEV. Reading from cysteine to phenylalanine, the CDR3 counts 13 amino acids. Only CDR3 DNA remains: 39 bases, in frame from the first base. V is clipped by 3 bases and J by 4 bases, and the sequence between their germline boundaries is 7 bases long.

Overall study outcomes, separate from this receptor: The number of individuals in the TCR sequencing and HLA analysis was acknowledged as relatively small.

The sequencing sample was made of CD8+ T cells from PBMCs. The sequence was collected from a human donor with multiple sclerosis. Here the chain combines TRBV27 and TRBJ1-3, with the D segment identity uncertain. The CDR3 reads as follows: CASSFTEGNTIYF. The nucleotides are TGTGCCAGCAGTTTCACGGAAGGAAACACCATATATTTT.